These 10 T cell receptor beta chains came from one sample sequenced in a study of T cells after posttransplantation cyclophosphamide. Assay: immunoSEQ multiplex PCR; the TCRdb copy retains only in-frame clones and omits some. This set yields some 40,000 clones and no singletons; the top ten hold 4% to 5.5%. Sequencing input: PBMCs. The receptor set was obtained from a woman in her forties or fifties in good health and a related stem cell transplant donor.

This clone was counted ten times or more. The chain couples TRBV7-6 to TRBJ1-6; 7 positions agree with TRBD1. V trimming: 2 bases; J trimming: 6 bases; junction bases outside the gene matches: 4. Germline CDR1 SGHVS, CDR2 FNYEAQ. There are 15 residues in the CDR3. CDR3 in amino acids: CASSLTGAANSPLHF. In nucleotides, the CDR3 is TGTGCCAGCAGCTTAACAGGGGCGGCTAATTCACCCCTCCACTTT.

This clone came up a few times. The chain employs TRBV2 and TRBJ1-2, with 12 nucleotides matching TRBD1. The CDR3 loop spans 14 amino acids. Per germline, CDR1 SNHLY and CDR2 FYNNEI. V was pared by 7 bases and J by 4 bases, with 4 bases of the junction left unmatched. The CDR3 reads CASMGQGATYGYTF. The CDR3 bases are TGTGCCAGCATGGGACAGGGGGCGACCTATGGCTACACCTTC.

In its sample, this clone was seen many times. V usage is TRBV2 and J usage is TRBJ1-2, with D maybe TRBD1 (6 bases). The CDR3 runs 16 residues. V was clipped by 0 bases and J by 8 bases, with 19 bases between them. Per the germline V gene, CDR1 is SNHLY and CDR2 is FYNNEI. The CDR3 DNA sequence: TGTGCCAGCAGTGAAGCCCCACTTAGGACAGCAGAGGGCTACACCTTC. It encodes CASSEAPLRTAEGYTF.

This clone was seen at least ten times. This chain joins TRBV7-9 and TRBJ1-3; tentatively, D is TRBD1 (5 bases). Trimming left V 1 base short and J 0 bases short, with 10 bases between. The germline V gene has CDR1 SEHNR and CDR2 FQNEAQ (reference sequence). This CDR3 has 16 amino acids. The CDR3 reads CASSLEQGRSGNTIYF. The CDR3 nucleotides read TGTGCCAGCAGCTTAGAGCAGGGCCGCTCTGGAAACACCATATATTTT. The full variable domain, with the rest looked up from reference TRBV7-9 and TRBJ1-3, is DTGVSQNPRHKITKRGQNVTFRCDPISEHNRLYWYRQTLGQGPEFLTYFQNEAQLEKSRLLSDRFSAERPKGSFSTLEIQRTEQGDSAMYLCASSLEQGRSGNTIYFGEGSWLTVV.

This clone was seen repeatedly, ten times or more. V gene TRBV29-1 combines with J gene TRBJ1-1; 8 nucleotides match TRBD1. Germline CDR1 and CDR2: SQVTM and ANQGSEA. The CDR3 covers 14 residues. The V segment lost 3 bases and the J segment 5 bases; nucleotides outside the gene matches: 8. CDR3 in DNA: TGCAGCGTTGACCCAGGGGGCTCGGGAACTGAAGCTTTCTTT. Protein product: CSVDPGGSGTEAFF.

This clone was seen a handful of times. The chain links TRBV5-1 to TRBJ1-5; weak D call: TRBD1 (6 bases). Between the trimmed V and J ends, which lost 1 base and 8 bases, there was a span of 19 bases. This CDR3 has 16 amino acids. Germline V gene lookup returns CDR1 SGHRS and CDR2 YFSETQ. For the CDR3, the DNA is TGCGCCAGCAGCTTGTCACCGACAGGCGGGGGGGAGCCCCAGCATTTT. Residues: CASSLSPTGGGEPQHF.

This clone was observed at least ten times. J is TRBJ2-3 and V is TRBV19; a weak D match, TRBD2 (5 bases). The CDR3 totals 13 residues. V shed 6 bases and J shed 1 base, with 8 bases lying between them. From germline, CDR1 is LNHDA and CDR2 SQIVND (reference sequence). The CDR3 nucleotides read TGTGCCAGTAGGCGGGCAGGCACAGATACGCAGTATTTT. Its protein is CASRRAGTDTQYF.

This rearrangement joins TRBV6-5 to TRBJ1-2; the match to TRBD1 covers 9 bases. Germline assignment: CDR1 MNHEY and CDR2 SVGAGI. There are 13 residues in the CDR3. J gave up 6 bases and V 5 bases, and 4 bases lay outside the gene matches. The CDR3 DNA sequence: TGTGCCAGCAGTGAACGGACAGGGGATGGCTACACCTTC. Its translation: CASSERTGDGYTF.

This clone was seen at least ten times. The chain links TRBV2 to TRBJ2-7, with D unresolved. The CDR3 length is 13 residues. Germline V gene lookup returns CDR1 SNHLY and CDR2 FYNNEI. V was clipped by 3 bases and J by 1 base, with 7 bases between them. CDR3 coding DNA: TGTGCCAGCAGTGAGGGCACTTCCTACGAGCAGTACTTC. Translating gives CASSEGTSYEQYF.

This clone was observed many times. The J gene is TRBJ2-3, the V gene TRBV19; 11 bases map to TRBD1. Germline CDR1 and CDR2: LNHDA and SQIVND (reference sequence). V shed 3 bases and J 6 bases; nucleotides not matched to a gene: 2. The CDR3 contains 14 residues. For the CDR3, the DNA is TGTGCCAGTAGTATGGGACAGGGGGGGGATACGCAGTATTTT. Encoded protein: CASSMGQGGDTQYF. The variable domain in full, with the rest retrieved from reference TRBV19 and TRBJ2-3, is DGGITQSPKYLFRKEGQNVTLSCEQNLNHDAMYWYRQDPGQGLRLIYYSQIVNDFQKGDIAEGYSVSREKKESFPLTVTSAQKNPTAFYLCASSMGQGGDTQYFGPGTRLTVL.